This T cell receptor (beta chain) was sequenced in a study of Graves' ophthalmopathy and Graves' hyperthyroidism (dated by TCRdb to 2017 to 2018). Broadly, across the study: Peripheral blood was collected before any treatment was given, at the time of initial diagnosis. An independent validation cohort was composed of 18 hyperthyroidism patients and about 16 patients who later progressed from hyperthyroidism to ophthalmopathy. T-cell repertoires of thyroid tissue and blood were compared in about 6 hyperthyroidism patients. In total, under 150 blood samples were TCR-sequenced: under 45 ophthalmopathy, over 70 hyperthyroidism and some 17 hyperthyroidism-to-ophthalmopathy patients. After sampling, hyperthyroidism patients received methimazole starting at 30 mg daily, and ophthalmopathy patients received high-dose intravenous methylprednisolone. The study used TCR beta repertoire signatures to distinguish Graves' ophthalmopathy from Graves' hyperthyroidism and to predict progression to ophthalmopathy. To explore V-J signatures that distinguish ophthalmopathy from hyperthyroidism, a discovery set of 95 to 100 patients was enrolled, made up of 40 to 45 with ophthalmopathy and around 57 with stable hyperthyroidism. For training and testing, the roughly 93 patients in the discovery cohort were randomly divided in a 7:3 ratio. Beyond this particular receptor, the publication reports: In validation, the model predicted ophthalmopathy progression with less than 71% sensitivity and 72% to 80% specificity; 12 predicted patients were CT-confirmed with GO in a median of 6.5 months. The 13-signature model separated ophthalmopathy from stable hyperthyroidism with 87.88% sensitivity and 81.08% specificity in cross-validation, and 80%/75% in the test set. No statistical method was used to set the sample size in advance, and the investigators knew which group each participant was assigned to. Among expanded thyroid clonotypes with frequency above 0.001, most also showed up in blood, which suggests that blood repertoires may reflect the thyroid immune response.

For repertoire sequencing, the TCR beta CDR3 regions were amplified from RNA transcripts. The first round of RT-PCR was done with HTBI primers and the Qiagen OneStep RT-PCR kit, and was followed by a second round of multiplex PCR, then size selection and purification. Sequencing of the libraries was carried out on an Illumina HiSeq2000 in paired-end mode with 100 bp reads. From the authors' description of their analysis: Reads were processed with SOAPnuke, discarding reads with adapters, uncalled bases, mean Phred below 15, or no exact constant-primer or identifier match. COPE v1.2.5 was used to merge the high-quality paired reads. Each unique nucleotide sequence was defined as a clonotype, and clonotypes were aligned to IMGT TRB V, D and J references with MiTCR v1.1. Only V-J combinations with frequency above 0.0001 were analysed, covering approximately 99% of repertoires. For each V-J combination, a TCR clonal expansion and chaos score was defined as the ratio of F50 clonal expansion to chaos observed in the TCRdist matrix. Welch's t-statistics and random forest were used to reduce features to over ten V-J combinations, which were fed into a naive Bayes classifier. The Morisita-Horn index was used to measure how similar the thyroid and blood repertoires were. TCRdb passed the public sequencing reads through fastp at Q25 and MiXCR, retaining productive beta sequences. Identical CDR3 protein sequences are pooled into one entry, listed with their most common genes and DNA. Here the V and J calls rest on TCRdb's processing, not on the authors' analysis. In this sample the table shows 300,000 to 500,000 distinct CDR3 sequences, 15% of which occur a single time. Roughly 7% of the sample rests with the top ten.

Taken from cysteine to phenylalanine, the CDR3 has 16 residues. CDR3 DNA only is kept here, 48 bases in frame from base 1. Germline trimming amounts to 4 bases on V and 2 bases on J, with 6 as the count of junction bases outside the gene matches. Points on this clonotype: Its target antigen remains unknown. One base away there is no much larger clone; base qualities are not given.

Hyperthyroidism was considered stable if no progression to ophthalmopathy occurred within 18 months of follow-up. Hyperthyroidism patients were newly diagnosed, with disease duration under 2 months, and aged 18 to 65 years. Anyone with other autoimmune diseases, uncontrolled infections, pregnancy or lactation was excluded from the study. Diagnosis relied on clinical symptoms, serum thyroxine, TRAb, thyroid ultrasound and orbital computed tomography. Using Ficoll-Paque density gradient centrifugation, PBMCs were isolated from 10 ml of fresh peripheral blood. Total RNA was extracted using Trizol reagent, and RNA quality was checked on an Agilent 2100 Bioanalyzer.

The chain is encoded by TRBV12-3 or TRBV12-4 joined to TRBJ2-2, and 8 bases in between align with TRBD2. The clonotype was recovered from a woman in her late teens or twenties with stable Graves' hyperthyroidism. Donor details come from another sample of the same person, matched by shared clones. Sequenced sample: peripheral blood. The DNA sequence reads TGTGCCAGCAGTTCGTGGGTAGCGGGAAACACCGGGGAGCTGTTTTTT. This codes for CASSSWVAGNTGELFF.